These T cell receptor beta chains were read from a single sample in a study of shared clonotypes between healthy human individuals. Clones were read by immunoSEQ multiplex PCR, and TCRdb kept only the in-frame ones, dropping some. Of a few million clones in the sample, almost 96% were seen once. Sequencing was done on a sample of naive CD4+ T cells sorted from blood. Receptors originate from a young man in good health. Each CDR3 is given with its conserved first and last residue. Fields, in order: D gene, J gene, clone size, V gene, CDR3 DNA, CDR3 protein. The D gene is left open where the match is weak. Clone size is not always given. Where it is, it says once, few, many or a class for expanded clones.

TRBD2,TRBJ2-1,.,TRBV7-2,TGTGCCAGCAGCTCTAGCGGGGGGCGAAATGAGCAGTTCTTC,CASSSSGGRNEQFF
.,TRBJ1-5,.,TRBV25-1,TGTGCCAGCAGTGCCCCGGGGGGCAATCAGCCCCAGCATTTT,CASSAPGGNQPQHF
TRBD1,TRBJ1-2,once,TRBV5-1,TGCGCCAGCAGCGAAGGACAGGGGACGGCTGGCTATGGCTACACCTTC,CASSEGQGTAGYGYTF
TRBD1,TRBJ2-7,.,TRBV7-9,TGTGCCAGCAGTTGGGACAGTAACTCCTACGAGCAGTACTTC,CASSWDSNSYEQYF
.,TRBJ1-2,.,TRBV6-1,TGTGCCAGCAGTGAAGCGGGAAGGGGGGGAGGCTACACCTTC,CASSEAGRGGGYTF
.,TRBJ2-5,.,TRBV10-3,TGTGCCACCCTGGGGACGTCGGAGACCCAGTACTTC,CATLGTSETQYF
.,TRBJ2-1,once,TRBV7-9,TGTGCCGGGGGCTTCTCCGGTCTATACAATGAGCAGTTCTTC,CAGGFSGLYNEQFF
.,TRBJ2-7,.,TRBV29-1,TGCAGCGTTGGTGACAAGACCTACGAGCAGTACTTC,CSVGDKTYEQYF
TRBD2,TRBJ2-7,.,TRBV5-6,TGTGCCAGCAGCTGGGGACTAGCGGGAGAACCCCCCTACGAGCAGTACTTC,CASSWGLAGEPPYEQYF
.,TRBJ2-2,.,TRBV11-2,TGTGCCAGCAGCTTAGATGGGAGGTCCACCGGGGAGCTGTTTTTT,CASSLDGRSTGELFF
TRBD1,TRBJ1-6,once,TRBV6-5,TGTGCCAGCAGCCGAACCGGACAGGGGAATTCACCCCTCCACTTT,CASSRTGQGNSPLHF
TRBD1,TRBJ1-5,.,TRBV27,TGTGCCAGCAGCCTTGACAGGGGCCACAATCAGCCCCAGCATTTT,CASSLDRGHNQPQHF
.,TRBJ1-3,.,TRBV29-1,TGCAGCGTTGAATCCCTTGGAAACACCATATATTTT,CSVESLGNTIYF
.,TRBJ1-6,.,TRBV6-1,TGTGCCAGCAGTCAGCCAGGGAGTTCACCCCTCCACTTT,CASSQPGSSPLHF
.,TRBJ2-7,.,TRBV5-1,TGCGCCAGCAGCTTGGCCGGGGGTTGGGCCTACGAGCAGTACTTC,CASSLAGGWAYEQYF
.,TRBJ2-3,.,TRBV13,TGTGCCAGCAGCTTATCAGGACAGAACACAGATACGCAGTATTTT,CASSLSGQNTDTQYF
TRBD1,TRBJ2-7,.,TRBV5-1,TGCGCCAGCAGCTGGGCCGGGACAGGGGACGAGCAGTACTTC,CASSWAGTGDEQYF
.,TRBJ2-1,.,TRBV9,TGTGCCAGCAGCTCCAGGTCCCCGTTTGGGTACAATGAGCAGTTCTTC,CASSSRSPFGYNEQFF
.,TRBJ1-5,once,TRBV6-1,TGTGCCAGCAGTGAAGTCTCCAGGGGCGATCAGCCCCAGCATTTT,CASSEVSRGDQPQHF
.,TRBJ1-1,once,TRBV10-3,TGTGCCACCGGACCTTCGACAGGCGAGAACACTGAAGCTTTCTTT,CATGPSTGENTEAFF
.,TRBJ2-7,.,TRBV7-9,TGTGCCAGCAGCCCGGGGGGCCCTATTGACGAGCAGTACTTC,CASSPGGPIDEQYF
.,TRBJ1-1,.,TRBV7-9,TGTGCCAGCAGCTTATCAGGAGGGAACACTGAAGCTTTCTTT,CASSLSGGNTEAFF
TRBD1,TRBJ2-3,.,TRBV2,TGTGCCAGCAGTGGATTACAGGGGGCCACAGATACGCAGTATTTT,CASSGLQGATDTQYF
.,TRBJ1-3,.,TRBV25-1,TGTGCCAGCAGTGAATATGGGGGGGTCGGAAACACCATATATTTT,CASSEYGGVGNTIYF
.,TRBJ1-2,.,TRBV30,TGTGCCCGTAAGAGCTATCACCCTAACTATGGCTACACCTTC,CARKSYHPNYGYTF
.,TRBJ1-4,.,TRBV18,TGTGCCAGCTCACCACTTGGAACAGGGTCGCCTAATGAAAAACTGTTTTTT,CASSPLGTGSPNEKLFF
.,TRBJ2-1,.,TRBV5-1,TGCGCCAGCAGGGCTATTTCCTACAATGAGCAGTTCTTC,CASRAISYNEQFF
.,TRBJ1-5,.,TRBV7-2,TGTGCCAGCAGCTTAACACCAAATAGCAATCAGCCCCAGCATTTT,CASSLTPNSNQPQHF
.,TRBJ1-1,.,TRBV6-6,TGTGCCAGCAGTTCCCCCCTTGGGCTGAACACTGAAGCTTTCTTT,CASSSPLGLNTEAFF
.,TRBJ1-2,.,TRBV15,TGTGCCACCAGCAGAGATCCCCCGGAAGGCTACACCTTC,CATSRDPPEGYTF
TRBD2,TRBJ2-3,once,TRBV15,TGTGCCACCAGCAGCGCGACTAGCGGGGGGGGCACAGATACGCAGTATTTT,CATSSATSGGGTDTQYF
.,TRBJ1-3,.,TRBV30,TGTGCCTGGAGTGAGATCCTGAGCTCTGGAAACACCATATATTTT,CAWSEILSSGNTIYF
.,TRBJ2-1,.,TRBV6-4,TGTGCCAGCAGTGACGGGACCCCCGGGGAAAATGAGCAGTTCTTC,CASSDGTPGENEQFF
.,TRBJ1-2,.,TRBV27,TGTGCCAGCAGTTTATTCGGGGGAGTCTATGGCTACACCTTC,CASSLFGGVYGYTF
.,TRBJ2-6,.,TRBV2,TGTGCCAGCAGTGTTGATGGCTCTGGGGCCAACGTCCTGACTTTC,CASSVDGSGANVLTF
TRBD2,TRBJ2-3,once,TRBV30,TGTGCCTGGAGTAGGACTAGCAAACGCACAGATACGCAGTATTTT,CAWSRTSKRTDTQYF
TRBD2,TRBJ2-3,.,TRBV18,TGTGCCAGCTCACCAGTAGCGGGGCCAGATACGCAGTATTTT,CASSPVAGPDTQYF
TRBD1,TRBJ1-6,once,TRBV5-4,TGTGCCAGCAGCAGGGACAGGGGGCAGGGAGATTCACCCCTCCACTTT,CASSRDRGQGDSPLHF
TRBD2,TRBJ2-3,.,TRBV11-2,TGTGCCAGCAGCTTAGTCCTACTAGCGGGGGCTAGCACAGATACGCAGTATTTT,CASSLVLLAGASTDTQYF
.,TRBJ2-2,.,TRBV9,TGTGCCAGCAGCGAGCGAACGAACACCGGGGAGCTGTTTTTT,CASSERTNTGELFF
TRBD2,TRBJ2-7,.,TRBV7-2,TGTGCCAGCAGCCCGAGCGGGAGCGTCACCTACGAGCAGTACTTC,CASSPSGSVTYEQYF
TRBD1,TRBJ1-1,.,TRBV6-6,TGTGCCAGCAGTTACGCAGACAGGGCGGGGACTGAAGCTTTCTTT,CASSYADRAGTEAFF
TRBD1,TRBJ1-6,.,TRBV9,TGTGCCAGCAGCCCAGGAGGGACAGGGTCGGATTCACCCCTCCACTTT,CASSPGGTGSDSPLHF
.,TRBJ2-3,.,TRBV4-3,TGCGCCAGCAGCCAAGATGGCAGGGCAGATACGCAGTATTTT,CASSQDGRADTQYF
.,TRBJ1-2,.,TRBV6-4,TGTGCCAGCAGTGACTCGACAGGCCACTATGGCTACACCTTC,CASSDSTGHYGYTF
.,TRBJ2-5,.,TRBV5-6,TGTGCCAGCAGCTCCCCCTCAAGGACCCAGTACTTC,CASSSPSRTQYF
TRBD2,TRBJ2-1,.,TRBV30,TGTGCCTGGAGTGTACTAGCGGGAGCTTACAATGAGCAGTTCTTC,CAWSVLAGAYNEQFF